The rows below give T cell receptor beta chains drawn from one sample of a study of radiotherapy plus CTLA-4 blockade in lung cancer. Here immunoSEQ multiplex PCR was the method, and the copy in TCRdb shows in-frame clones only, minus some. The sample lists around 72,000 clones; 78% were seen once. Sequences were derived from peripheral blood, sampled from a patient treated with radiotherapy plus ipilimumab. The receptors shown here come from a human donor with non-small cell lung cancer who had a complete response to radiotherapy plus ipilimumab. The CDR3 runs from the conserved cysteine through the conserved F or W. D genes are given only for firm matches. A clone size is listed for some rows: how often the clone was seen (once, few, many), or a class if it is expanded.

size: -
V: TRBV4-3
length: 16
J: TRBJ1-2
D: -
CDR3: CASSQDFSGPSYGYTF
DNA: TGCGCCAGCAGCCAAGATTTCTCGGGACCTAGCTATGGCTACACCTTC

size: once
V: TRBV15
length: 15
J: TRBJ1-2
D: -
CDR3: CATSSPPVGGNGYTF
DNA: TGTGCCACCAGCAGTCCACCCGTAGGGGGAAATGGCTACACCTTC

size: -
V: TRBV29-1
length: 11
J: TRBJ1-2
D: -
CDR3: CSVTAGIGYTF
DNA: TGCAGCGTAACGGCGGGGATCGGCTACACCTTC

size: -
V: TRBV23-1
length: 17
J: TRBJ1-1
D: TRBD1
CDR3: CASSGPDRELGNTEAFF
DNA: TGCGCCAGCAGTGGCCCCGACAGGGAATTAGGAAACACTGAAGCTTTCTTT

size: -
V: TRBV30
length: 15
J: TRBJ1-4
D: -
CDR3: CAWSVPYKGNEKLFF
DNA: TGTGCCTGGAGTGTACCTTACAAGGGTAATGAAAAACTGTTTTTT

size: -
V: TRBV5-6
length: 16
J: TRBJ2-5
D: -
CDR3: CASSLFAGGVFETQYF
DNA: TGTGCCAGCAGCTTGTTTGCAGGGGGGGTTTTTGAGACCCAGTACTTC

size: -
V: TRBV30
length: 18
J: TRBJ1-3
D: TRBD1
CDR3: CAWTPGTGDIYFGNTIYF
DNA: TGTGCCTGGACTCCGGGGACAGGGGATATATACTTTGGAAACACCATATATTTT

size: few
V: TRBV14
length: 14
J: TRBJ1-3
D: TRBD1
CDR3: CASSQGTGANTIYF
DNA: TGTGCCAGCAGCCAAGGGACAGGGGCCAACACCATATATTTT

size: -
V: TRBV10-3
length: 13
J: TRBJ1-5
D: -
CDR3: CAIRGEGGQPQHF
DNA: TGTGCCATCAGGGGAGAGGGGGGTCAGCCCCAGCATTTT

size: -
V: TRBV5-4
length: 15
J: TRBJ2-2
D: -
CDR3: CASSPGGSNTGELFF
DNA: TGTGCCAGCAGTCCCGGAGGCTCGAACACCGGGGAGCTGTTTTTT

size: -
V: TRBV6-5
length: 14
J: TRBJ1-2
D: -
CDR3: CASSSSRTANGYTF
DNA: TGTGCCAGCAGCTCCTCCCGGACAGCGAATGGCTACACCTTC

size: -
V: TRBV6-4
length: 13
J: TRBJ1-1
D: -
CDR3: CASSAEGGTEAFF
DNA: TGTGCCAGCAGTGCCGAGGGGGGTACTGAAGCTTTCTTT

size: -
V: TRBV11-3
length: 14
J: TRBJ2-6
D: -
CDR3: CASSSFSGANVLTF
DNA: TGTGCCAGCAGCTCATTCTCTGGGGCCAACGTCCTGACTTTC

size: -
V: TRBV2
length: 13
J: TRBJ1-2
D: -
CDR3: CASNVGSRYGYTF
DNA: TGTGCCAGCAATGTGGGGTCTCGCTATGGCTACACCTTC

size: -
V: TRBV7-6
length: 14
J: TRBJ1-5
D: -
CDR3: CASSPQEGHQPQHF
DNA: TGTGCCAGCAGCCCTCAGGAGGGTCACCAGCCCCAGCATTTT

size: -
V: TRBV19
length: 18
J: TRBJ2-6
D: -
CDR3: CASTNIGTSFSGANVLTF
DNA: TGTGCCAGTACCAACATTGGGACATCCTTCTCTGGGGCCAACGTCCTGACTTTC